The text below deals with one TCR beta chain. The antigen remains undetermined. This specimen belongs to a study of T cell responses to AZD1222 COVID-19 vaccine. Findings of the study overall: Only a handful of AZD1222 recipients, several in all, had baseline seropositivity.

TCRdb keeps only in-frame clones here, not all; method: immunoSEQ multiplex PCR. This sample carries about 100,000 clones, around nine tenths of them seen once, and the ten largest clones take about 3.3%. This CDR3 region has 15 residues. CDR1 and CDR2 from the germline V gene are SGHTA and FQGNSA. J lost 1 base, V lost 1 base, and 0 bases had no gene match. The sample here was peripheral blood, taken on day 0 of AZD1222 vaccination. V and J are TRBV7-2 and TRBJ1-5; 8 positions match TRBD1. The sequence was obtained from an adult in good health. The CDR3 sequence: CASSLGQGSNQPQHF. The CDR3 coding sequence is TGTGCCAGCAGCTTAGGACAGGGGAGCAATCAGCCCCAGCATTTT.